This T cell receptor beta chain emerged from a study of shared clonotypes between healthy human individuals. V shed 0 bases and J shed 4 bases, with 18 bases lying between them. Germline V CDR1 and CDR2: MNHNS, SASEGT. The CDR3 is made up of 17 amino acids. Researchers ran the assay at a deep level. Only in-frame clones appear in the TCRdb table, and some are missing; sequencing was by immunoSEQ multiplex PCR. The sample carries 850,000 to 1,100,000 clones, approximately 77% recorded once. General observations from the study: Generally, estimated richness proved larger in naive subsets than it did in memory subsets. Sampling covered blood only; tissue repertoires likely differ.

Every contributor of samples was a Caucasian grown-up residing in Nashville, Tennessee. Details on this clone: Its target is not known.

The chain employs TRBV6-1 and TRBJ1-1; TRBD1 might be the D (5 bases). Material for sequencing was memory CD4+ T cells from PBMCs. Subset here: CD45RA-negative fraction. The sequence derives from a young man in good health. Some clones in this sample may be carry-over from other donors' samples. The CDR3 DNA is TGTGCCAGCAGTGAAGCAAAGGGCCAGGGACTCTCCACTGAAGCTTTCTTT. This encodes CASSEAKGQGLSTEAFF.